This record looks at one TCR beta chain sequence and its context. The sample originates from a study of blood T cell repertoires in COVID-19. Study in general: Italy, Spain and the United States were the sources of the convalescent and acute COVID-19 samples. T cells, B-cell-depleted T cells, or PBMCs supplied cDNA or gDNA.

Germline V gene sequence: CDR1 MGHRA, CDR2 YSYEKL. With 3 bases removed from V and 3 bases from J, the gap between germline ends came to 9 bases. This CDR3 comprises 14 residues. Seattle patients were enrolled during active infection and followed longitudinally. As processed by the authors: Amplifying reference gene primers gave estimates of nucleated cell counts. Method: immunoSEQ multiplex PCR; TCRdb's copy keeps in-frame clones and lacks some. V, J and clone size derive from that table, while D and trimming were established from the DNA sequence. The sample has about 220,000 clones; around 86% are singletons.

The chain couples TRBV4-1 to TRBJ2-4; perhaps TRBD2 as D (6 bases). This TCR came from a woman older than 75 with COVID-19, enrolled during active disease. The sequenced material came from peripheral blood. CDR3 coding DNA: TGCGCCAGCAGCCAGACCGGGGGCAAAAACATTCAGTACTTC. This codes for CASSQTGGKNIQYF.